One and the same sample provided the 25 T cell receptor beta chains below, sequenced in a study of blood T cell repertoires in COVID-19. Produced via immunoSEQ multiplex PCR; TCRdb's table is partial and in-frame only. This table holds approximately 34,000 clones, around nine tenths found once. The specimen was peripheral blood. All receptors derive from a human donor in a cohort sampled during active COVID-19.

This rearrangement joins TRBV7-3 to TRBJ2-6; D is perhaps TRBD2 (6 bases). Germline assignment: CDR1 SGHTA and CDR2 FQGTGA. V lost 7 bases and J lost 2, with 9 bases in between. CDR3 size: 14 residues. CDR3 DNA: TGTGCCAGCACCTGGGGGGCTGGGGCCAACGTCCTGACTTTC. Its protein product is CASTWGAGANVLTF.

The chain recombines TRBV6-5 with TRBJ2-7; 9 bases map to TRBD1. V shed 6 bases, J shed 3 bases, and the junction held 9 bases outside the gene matches. Germline loops: CDR1 MNHEY, CDR2 SVGAGI. The CDR3 consists of 15 residues. CDR3 region: CASRLSGTGFYEQYF. CDR3 sequence (DNA): TGTGCCAGCAGATTATCCGGGACAGGGTTCTACGAGCAGTACTTC.

In DNA form, the CDR3 reads TGCGCCAGCAGCTTTCTGTCGGGACAGTACACCGGGGAGCTGTTTTTT. Amino acids: CASSFLSGQYTGELFF. The rearrangement links TRBV5-1 to TRBJ2-2; 7 nucleotides agree with TRBD1. V dropped 2 bases and J dropped 3; count of bases not matched to a gene: 7. The CDR3 consists of 16 residues. Germline CDR1 SGHRS, CDR2 YFSETQ.

This sequence joins TRBV6-5 and TRBJ1-6; 7 bases map to TRBD1. Germline CDR1 MNHEY, CDR2 SVGAGI. CDR3 size: 13 residues. Trimming removed 8 bases from V and 6 bases from J; junction bases left unmatched: 4. CDR3 bases: TGTGCCAGCTTGAGACAGGGTAATTCACCCCTCCACTTT. This codes for CASLRQGNSPLHF.

The CDR3 nucleotides read TGTGCCAGCAGCTTGGGAGGACTAGCGGGAGTCAGGGATACGCAGTATTTT. It translates to CASSLGGLAGVRDTQYF. The J gene is TRBJ2-3, the V gene TRBV11-2; TRBD2 matches 13 bases. The germline CDR1 and CDR2 sequences are SGHAT and FQNNGV. This CDR3 region has 17 residues. After removal of 3 bases from V and 6 bases from J, the junction contained 9 bases not matched to a gene.

The chain recombines TRBV4-2 with TRBJ2-7; tentatively, D is TRBD2 (5 bases). The CDR3 extends over 19 amino acids. V was shortened by 5 bases and J by 4 bases, with 30 bases between the two germline ends. Germline V gives CDR1 LGHNA, CDR2 YNFKEQ. CDR3 sequence reads: CASSGPALASSQAFYEQYF. DNA of the CDR3: TGTGCCAGCAGCGGGCCGGCCCTAGCCTCCTCCCAAGCCTTTTACGAGCAGTACTTC.

The table lists this clone with a few counts. The chain employs TRBV9 and TRBJ1-6; 7 bases are shared with TRBD1. The CDR3 consists of 14 residues. J gave up 10 bases and V 4 bases, and 8 bases lay outside the gene matches. CDR1 and CDR2 (germline): SGDLS, YYNGEE. This CDR3 is CASSLRDRYSPLHF. The CDR3 nucleotides read TGTGCCAGCAGCCTCCGGGACAGATACTCACCCCTCCACTTT.

The J gene is TRBJ1-3, the V gene TRBV7-2; no clear D. Germline CDR1 and CDR2: SGHTA and FQGNSA. V was clipped by 5 bases and J by 0 bases, with 8 bases between them. This CDR3 has 14 amino acids. The CDR3 sequence: CASSPFGSGNTIYF. The CDR3 nucleotides are TGTGCCAGCAGCCCCTTCGGCTCTGGAAACACCATATATTTT.

V gene TRBV6-4 combines with J gene TRBJ1-2; TRBD1 agrees at 9 bases. The trim removed 1 base at V and 2 bases at J, leaving 2 bases unmatched. Germline CDR1 reads MRHNA; CDR2 reads SNTAGT. This CDR3 is built from 15 residues. The CDR3 reads CASSDFDRGNYGYTF. In DNA form, the CDR3 reads TGTGCCAGCAGTGACTTTGACAGGGGGAACTATGGCTACACCTTC.

V and J are TRBV6-2 or TRBV6-3 and TRBJ2-6; D ambiguous. Germline V lookup: CDR1 MNHEY, CDR2 SVGEGT. The CDR3 sequence is 14 residues long. V was pared by 5 bases and J by 4 bases, with 9 bases between. The CDR3 DNA sequence: TGTGCCAGCAGTACCGCAGCGGGGGCCAACGTCCTGACTTTC. Amino acids: CASSTAAGANVLTF.

This clone was found a few times. J is TRBJ1-2 and V is TRBV29-1; D remains ambiguous. The CDR3 is made up of 12 amino acids. Germline CDR1 is SQVTM and CDR2 is ANQGSEA. Trimming removed 0 bases at V and 4 bases at J, with 6 bases between. CDR3 nucleotide sequence: TGCAGCGTTGAAGATTCCTTCTATGGCTACACCTTC. It is translated as CSVEDSFYGYTF.

This sequence joins TRBV3-1 (or the pseudogene TRBV3-2) and TRBJ2-3, with D perhaps TRBD2 (5 bases). The V gene's germline CDR1 is LGHDT and CDR2 YNNKEL (reference sequence). This CDR3 spans 13 amino acids. The V gene lost 2 bases and the J gene lost 8 bases, with 11 bases spanning the gap. The CDR3 DNA reads as TGTGCCAGCAGCCAAAATACTGGGAGTACGCAGTATTTT. It specifies CASSQNTGSTQYF.

J is TRBJ2-7 and V is TRBV5-6; D possibly corresponds to TRBD2 (6 bases). Between the trimmed V and J ends, which lost 3 bases and 1 base, there was a span of 11 bases. Germline CDR1 is SGHDT and CDR2 is YYEEEE. The CDR3 covers 14 residues. Here the CDR3 reads CASSSLGTSYEQYF. The DNA for the CDR3 is TGTGCCAGCAGCTCCCTCGGGACTTCCTACGAGCAGTACTTC.

This clone has a single count. The chain is built from TRBV14 and TRBJ1-2, with 7 nucleotides matching TRBD1. This CDR3 is 14 amino acids long. CDR1 and CDR2 from the germline V gene are SGHDN and FVKESK. V lost 3 bases, J lost 1 base, and 2 bases stayed unmatched. CDR3: CASSQGTVNYGYTF. The CDR3 DNA sequence: TGTGCCAGCAGCCAGGGGACAGTTAACTATGGCTACACCTTC. Combining the CDR3 with reference TRBV14 and TRBJ1-2 gives the whole variable domain EAGVTQFPSHSVIEKGQTVTLRCDPISGHDNLYWYRRVMGKEIKFLLHFVKESKQDESGMPNNRFLAERTGGTYSTLKVQPAELEDSGVYFCASSQGTVNYGYTFGSGTRLTVV.

This clone was counted once. This rearrangement joins TRBV15 to TRBJ2-6; D possibly corresponds to TRBD2 (6 bases). The CDR3 totals 15 residues. CDR1 and CDR2 from the germline V gene are LNHNV and YYDKDF (reference sequence). The CDR3 reads CAVGTGQEGANVLTF. The CDR3 DNA is TGTGCGGTTGGGACTGGGCAGGAGGGGGCCAACGTCCTGACTTTC.

The chain carries TRBV6-6 and TRBJ2-7; 7 positions match TRBD1. The germline V gene encodes CDR1 MNHNY and CDR2 SVGAGI (reference sequence). The CDR3 is 14 residues long. The trim removed 7 bases at V and 2 bases at J, leaving 8 bases unmatched. The CDR3 protein is CASTHGQAAYEQYF. The DNA of the CDR3 is TGTGCCAGCACCCACGGACAGGCAGCCTACGAGCAGTACTTC.

This clone was counted only a few times. The chain uses TRBV18 and TRBJ2-7; the D gene is possibly TRBD1 (5 bases). CDR3 length: 14 amino acids. Trimming pared 1 base from V and 0 bases from J, leaving 7 bases between. CDR1 KGHSH and CDR2 LQKENI come from the germline V gene. CDR3 amino acids: CASSPHRSSYEQYF. Written as DNA, the CDR3 is TGTGCCAGCTCACCACACAGGAGCTCCTACGAGCAGTACTTC.

The chain combines TRBV19 with TRBJ2-1; 8 nucleotides align to TRBD2. The V gene end was trimmed by 6 bases and the J gene end by 7 bases; junction bases not matched to a gene: 11. The germline V gene encodes CDR1 LNHDA and CDR2 SQIVND (reference sequence). CDR3 length: 15 residues. Here the CDR3 reads CASRGGTRVRNEQFF. In DNA form, the CDR3 reads TGTGCCAGTAGAGGAGGGACTAGAGTTCGAAATGAGCAGTTCTTC.

The rearrangement joins TRBV30 to TRBJ2-5, with D unclear. Trimming removed 3 bases at V and 1 base at J, with 9 bases between. From germline, CDR1 is GTSNPN and CDR2 SVGIG (reference sequence). The CDR3 is 13 amino acids. CDR3 nucleotides: TGTGCCTGGAGCGGGTCGGGCCAAGAGACCCAGTACTTC. It encodes CAWSGSGQETQYF.

This sequence joins TRBV4-2 and TRBJ2-1; TRBD2 is a possible D gene (7 bases). With 0 bases removed from V and 6 bases from J, the gap between germline ends came to 15 bases. Germline CDR1 is LGHNA and CDR2 is YNFKEQ. The CDR3 runs 16 residues. The CDR3 sequence: CASSQEGGGRANEQFF. In nucleotides, the CDR3 is TGTGCCAGCAGCCAAGAAGGCGGGGGCCGGGCCAATGAGCAGTTCTTC.

The CDR3 spells CSVRQGAAEQFF. For the CDR3, the DNA is TGCAGCGTTCGACAGGGGGCGGCTGAGCAGTTCTTC. This chain links TRBV29-1 with TRBJ2-1, with TRBD1 identical over 10 bases. This CDR3 comprises 12 residues. The J segment lost 9 bases and the V segment lost 5 bases, leaving 4 bases of the junction unmatched. Germline CDR1 and CDR2: SQVTM and ANQGSEA.

This rearrangement joins TRBV7-9 to TRBJ1-1, with a possible D match to TRBD1 (6 bases). This CDR3 is 17 amino acids long. V dropped 10 bases and J dropped 1 base, with 25 bases sitting between them. CDR1 SEHNR and CDR2 FQNEAQ come from the germline V gene (reference sequence). The CDR3 protein is CATGKVERGWANTEAFF. DNA of the CDR3: TGTGCCACCGGTAAGGTAGAGAGGGGGTGGGCGAACACTGAAGCTTTCTTT.

The J gene is TRBJ2-4, the V gene TRBV27; unclear D gene. Per the germline V gene, CDR1 is MNHEY and CDR2 is SMNVEV (reference sequence). The CDR3 has 12 residues. The V and J ends lost 4 bases and 6 bases respectively, with 7 bases between them. CDR3 loop: CASSSSPNIQYF. CDR3 nucleotides: TGTGCCAGCAGTTCCTCCCCAAACATTCAGTACTTC.

The J gene is TRBJ1-1, the V gene TRBV6-2 or TRBV6-3; maybe TRBD1 (6 bases). Germline CDR1 reads MNHEY; CDR2 reads SVGEGT. V shed 6 bases and J shed 4 bases, with 15 bases lying between them. The CDR3 loop spans 14 amino acids. CDR3 sequence: CASSLVGRGTEAFF. The CDR3 DNA is TGTGCCAGCAGCCTAGTGGGCAGGGGCACTGAAGCTTTCTTT.

The J gene is TRBJ1-4, the V gene TRBV7-9; D is uncertain. The germline V gene has CDR1 SEHNR and CDR2 FQNEAQ (reference sequence). The CDR3 runs to 14 residues. V dropped 1 base and J dropped 13 bases, with 16 bases sitting between them. The chain's CDR3 is CASSLELGQSGLFF. The CDR3, as DNA: TGTGCCAGCAGCTTAGAGTTGGGCCAGTCAGGACTGTTTTTT.